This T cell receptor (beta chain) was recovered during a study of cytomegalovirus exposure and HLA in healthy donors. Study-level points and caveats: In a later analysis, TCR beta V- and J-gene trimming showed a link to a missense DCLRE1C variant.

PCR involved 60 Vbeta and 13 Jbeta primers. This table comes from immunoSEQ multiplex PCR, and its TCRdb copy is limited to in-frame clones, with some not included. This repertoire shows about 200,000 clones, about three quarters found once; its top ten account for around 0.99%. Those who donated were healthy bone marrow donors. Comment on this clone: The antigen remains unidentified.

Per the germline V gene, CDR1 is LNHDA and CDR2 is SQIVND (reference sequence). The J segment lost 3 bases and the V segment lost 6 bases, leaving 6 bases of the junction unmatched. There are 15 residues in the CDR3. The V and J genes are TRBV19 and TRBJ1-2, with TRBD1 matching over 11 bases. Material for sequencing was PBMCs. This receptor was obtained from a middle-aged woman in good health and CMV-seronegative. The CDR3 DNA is TGTGCCAGTAGCTTCGGGACAGGGGGGGACTATGGCTACACCTTC. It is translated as CASSFGTGGDYGYTF.